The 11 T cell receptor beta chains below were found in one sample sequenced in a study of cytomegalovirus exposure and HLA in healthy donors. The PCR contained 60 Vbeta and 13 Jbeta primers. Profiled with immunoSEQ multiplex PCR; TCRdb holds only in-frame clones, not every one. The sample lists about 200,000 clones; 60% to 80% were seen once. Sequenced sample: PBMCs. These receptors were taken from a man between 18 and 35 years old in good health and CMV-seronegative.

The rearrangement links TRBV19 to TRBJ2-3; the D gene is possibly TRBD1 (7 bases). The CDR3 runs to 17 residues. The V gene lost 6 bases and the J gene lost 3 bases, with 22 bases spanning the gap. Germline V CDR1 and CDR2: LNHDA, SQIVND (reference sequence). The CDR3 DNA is TGTGCCAGTAGAGCAGACGCGGAGGGGGCGCGAACAGATACGCAGTATTTT. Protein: CASRADAEGARTDTQYF.

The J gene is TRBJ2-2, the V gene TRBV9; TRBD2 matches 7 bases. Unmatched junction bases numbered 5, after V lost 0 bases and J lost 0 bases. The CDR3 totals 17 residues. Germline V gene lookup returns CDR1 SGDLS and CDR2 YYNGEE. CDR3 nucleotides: TGTGCCAGCAGCGTAGCTCTAGCGGCCGCGAACACCGGGGAGCTGTTTTTT. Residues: CASSVALAAANTGELFF.

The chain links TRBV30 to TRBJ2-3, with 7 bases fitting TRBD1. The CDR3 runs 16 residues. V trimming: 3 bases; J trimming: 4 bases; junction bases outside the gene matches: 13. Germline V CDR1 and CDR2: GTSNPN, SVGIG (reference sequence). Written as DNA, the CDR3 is TGTGCCTGGAGGCCCCCCCCGACAGGGCTCGCAGATACGCAGTATTTT. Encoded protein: CAWRPPPTGLADTQYF.

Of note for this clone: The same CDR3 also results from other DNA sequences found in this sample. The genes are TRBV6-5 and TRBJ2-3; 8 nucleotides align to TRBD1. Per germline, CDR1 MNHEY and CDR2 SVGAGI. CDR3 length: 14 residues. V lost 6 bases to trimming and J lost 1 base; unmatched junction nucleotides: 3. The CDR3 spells CASRVTGGTDTQYF. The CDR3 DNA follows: TGTGCCAGCAGAGTGACAGGGGGCACAGATACGCAGTATTTT.

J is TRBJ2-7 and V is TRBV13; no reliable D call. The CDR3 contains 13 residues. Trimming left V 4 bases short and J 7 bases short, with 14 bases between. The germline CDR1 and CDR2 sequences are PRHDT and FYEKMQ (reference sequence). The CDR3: CASSSRLTGEQYF. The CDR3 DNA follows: TGTGCCAGCAGCTCCCGACTGACGGGTGAGCAGTACTTC.

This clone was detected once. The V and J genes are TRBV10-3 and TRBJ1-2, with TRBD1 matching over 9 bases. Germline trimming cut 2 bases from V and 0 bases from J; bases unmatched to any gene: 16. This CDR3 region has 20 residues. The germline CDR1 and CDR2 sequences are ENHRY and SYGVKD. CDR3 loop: CAISEPTINRDRATNYGYTF. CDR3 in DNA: TGTGCCATCAGTGAGCCGACCATCAATCGGGACAGGGCCACTAACTATGGCTACACCTTC.

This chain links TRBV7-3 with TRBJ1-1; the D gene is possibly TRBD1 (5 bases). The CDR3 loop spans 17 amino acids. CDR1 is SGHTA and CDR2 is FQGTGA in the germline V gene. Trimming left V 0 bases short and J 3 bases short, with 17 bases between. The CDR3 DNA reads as TGTGCCAGCAGCTTAACGGGATTCGGGGGGGGAGACACTGAAGCTTTCTTT. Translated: CASSLTGFGGGDTEAFF.

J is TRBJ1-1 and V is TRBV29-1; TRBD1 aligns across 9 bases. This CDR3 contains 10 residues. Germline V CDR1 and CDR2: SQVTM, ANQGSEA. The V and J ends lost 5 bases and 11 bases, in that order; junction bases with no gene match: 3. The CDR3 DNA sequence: TGCAGCGTTCGGGACAGGGCGGCTTTCTTT. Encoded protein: CSVRDRAAFF.

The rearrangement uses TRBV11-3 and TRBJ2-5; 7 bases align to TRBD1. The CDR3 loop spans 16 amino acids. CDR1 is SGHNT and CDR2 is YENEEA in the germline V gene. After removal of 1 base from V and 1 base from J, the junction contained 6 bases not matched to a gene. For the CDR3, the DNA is TGTGCCAGCAGCTTAGGACAGGGCTCGGCCCAAGAGACCCAGTACTTC. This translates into CASSLGQGSAQETQYF.

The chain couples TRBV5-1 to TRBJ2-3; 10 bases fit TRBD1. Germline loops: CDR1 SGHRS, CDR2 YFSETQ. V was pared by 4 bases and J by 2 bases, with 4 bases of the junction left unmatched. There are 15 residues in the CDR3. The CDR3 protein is CASSPGQGSTDTQYF. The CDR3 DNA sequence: TGCGCCAGCAGCCCGGGACAGGGGTCCACAGATACGCAGTATTTT.

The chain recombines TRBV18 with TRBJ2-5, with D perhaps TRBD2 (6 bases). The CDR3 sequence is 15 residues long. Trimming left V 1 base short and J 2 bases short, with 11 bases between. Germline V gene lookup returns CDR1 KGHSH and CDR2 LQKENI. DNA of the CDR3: TGTGCCAGCTCACCACTAGCGGAGGGGCAAGAGACCCAGTACTTC. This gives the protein CASSPLAEGQETQYF.